These T cell receptor beta chains were read from a single sample in a study of blood T cell repertoires in COVID-19. The data were produced by immunoSEQ multiplex PCR, yet TCRdb's version contains in-frame clones alone and is incomplete. The table records tens of thousands of clones, about nine tenths of them present only once. The sample comprised peripheral blood. Receptors originate from a human donor in a cohort sampled during active COVID-19. Both conserved end residues are part of each CDR3. D genes are given only for firm matches. Clone size, where shown, is once, few, many, or a class for clones that have expanded.

V	size	J	D	CDR3	DNA
TRBV4-2	NA	TRBJ1-1	NA	CASSPGQTEAFF	TGTGCCAGCAGCCCCGGACAGACTGAAGCTTTCTTT
TRBV18	NA	TRBJ1-6	NA	CASSPWQGDTNSPLHF	TGTGCCAGCTCACCATGGCAGGGCGACACTAATTCACCCCTCCACTTT
TRBV6-2/TRBV6-3	NA	TRBJ2-7	TRBD2	CASSDGGEYYEQYF	TGTGCCAGCAGTGACGGGGGGGAATACTACGAGCAGTACTTC
TRBV6-2/TRBV6-3	NA	TRBJ1-5	NA	CASSPGGSQHF	TGTGCCAGCAGCCCGGGCGGGTCCCAGCATTTT
TRBV19	NA	TRBJ2-7	NA	CASSTRSFGEWSYEQYF	TGTGCCAGTAGTACCCGATCTTTCGGGGAATGGTCCTACGAGCAGTACTTC
TRBV4-3	NA	TRBJ1-4	NA	CASSQEFGTAEWATNEKLFF	TGCGCCAGCAGCCAAGAATTTGGGACTGCAGAGTGGGCAACTAATGAAAAACTGTTTTTT
TRBV19	NA	TRBJ2-2	NA	CASSIPRDLNTGELFF	TGTGCCAGTAGTATCCCCAGGGACTTGAACACCGGGGAGCTGTTTTTT
TRBV7-2	NA	TRBJ1-1	TRBD1	CASSLVSLTGGAEAFF	TGTGCCAGCAGCTTAGTATCCTTAACAGGGGGGGCTGAAGCTTTCTTT
TRBV7-9	few	TRBJ1-2	TRBD1	CASSSPPGTDYGYTF	TGTGCCAGCAGCTCACCCCCCGGGACAGACTATGGCTACACCTTC
TRBV28	NA	TRBJ1-4	NA	CASSSGSANEKLFF	TGTGCCAGCAGTTCAGGGTCCGCTAATGAAAAACTGTTTTTT
TRBV7-2	NA	TRBJ2-7	TRBD1	CASSPGDRGYEQYF	TGTGCCAGCAGCCCTGGGGACAGGGGCTACGAGCAGTACTTC
TRBV10-2	NA	TRBJ1-4	NA	CASSEWQGHEKLFF	TGCGCCAGCAGTGAGTGGCAGGGTCATGAAAAACTGTTTTTT
TRBV11-2	NA	TRBJ2-7	NA	CASSLSLWGEVDEQYF	TGTGCCAGCAGCTTAAGTCTTTGGGGAGAAGTGGACGAGCAGTACTTC
TRBV7-8	NA	TRBJ2-1	TRBD2	CASSLRGLAYNEQFF	TGTGCCAGCAGCTTACGGGGACTAGCCTACAATGAGCAGTTCTTC
TRBV4-3	NA	TRBJ2-7	NA	CASSQDRGYEQYF	TGCGCCAGCAGCCAAGATCGAGGCTACGAGCAGTACTTC
TRBV7-9	NA	TRBJ1-2	TRBD1	CASSHNRDSDFGGYTF	TGTGCCAGCAGTCACAATCGGGACAGTGACTTTGGGGGCTACACCTTC
TRBV2	NA	TRBJ2-7	NA	CASSEPITYEQYF	TGTGCCAGCAGTGAACCCATCACCTACGAGCAGTACTTC
TRBV6-2/TRBV6-3	NA	TRBJ1-2	TRBD1	CASSDRGRGGYTF	TGTGCCAGCAGTGACAGGGGGCGCGGTGGCTACACCTTC
TRBV5-4	NA	TRBJ1-3	NA	CASSQAGNSGNTIYF	TGTGCCAGCAGTCAAGCAGGGAACTCTGGAAACACCATATATTTT
TRBV4-3	NA	TRBJ1-1	NA	CASSQVQGSEAFF	TGCGCCAGCAGCCAGGTGCAGGGATCTGAAGCTTTCTTT
TRBV11-2	NA	TRBJ1-4	TRBD1	CASSRDRGGEKLFF	TGTGCCAGCAGCCGGGACAGGGGCGGTGAAAAACTGTTTTTT
TRBV13	NA	TRBJ2-7	NA	CASSLSWSSYEQYF	TGTGCCAGCAGCTTATCTTGGAGCTCCTACGAGCAGTACTTC
TRBV10-3	once	TRBJ2-6	TRBD1	CAISPGTGISGANVLTF	TGTGCCATCTCCCCCGGGACAGGAATCTCTGGGGCCAACGTCCTGACTTTC
TRBV23-1	NA	TRBJ2-4	NA	CASSQLSLENIQYF	TGCGCCAGCAGTCAATTAAGCCTTGAAAACATTCAGTACTTC
TRBV7-2	NA	TRBJ1-2	TRBD1	CASSLGVLGTGPPGYTF	TGTGCCAGCAGCTTAGGAGTCTTGGGGACAGGGCCTCCGGGCTACACCTTC
TRBV6-6	NA	TRBJ1-6	TRBD1	CASSYRDRDNSPLHF	TGTGCCAGCAGTTACCGGGACAGGGACAATTCACCCCTCCACTTT
TRBV19	once	TRBJ1-2	NA	CASTNGPYGYTF	TGTGCCAGTACAAATGGGCCCTATGGCTACACCTTC
TRBV29-1	few	TRBJ1-5	NA	CSVETGDNQPQHF	TGCAGCGTCGAGACAGGTGACAATCAGCCCCAGCATTTT
TRBV13	NA	TRBJ2-1	TRBD2	CASSLVSGNEQFF	TGTGCCAGCAGCTTAGTTAGCGGGAATGAGCAGTTCTTC
TRBV5-1	NA	TRBJ2-1	NA	CASSSRMAVYNEQFF	TGCGCCAGCAGCTCCAGAATGGCAGTCTACAATGAGCAGTTCTTC
TRBV4-1	NA	TRBJ2-3	NA	CASSQAQDTDTQYF	TGCGCCAGCAGCCAAGCACAGGACACAGATACGCAGTATTTT
TRBV2	NA	TRBJ1-1	TRBD1	CASSTDRGTAEAFF	TGTGCCAGCAGTACAGACAGGGGGACGGCTGAAGCTTTCTTT
TRBV4-3	NA	TRBJ1-1	NA	CASSLTPGGMNTEAFF	TGCGCCAGCAGCCTGACCCCGGGGGGGATGAACACTGAAGCTTTCTTT
TRBV6-1	NA	TRBJ1-1	NA	CASSERNRVENTEAFF	TGTGCCAGCAGTGAACGAAACAGGGTAGAGAACACTGAAGCTTTCTTT
TRBV5-1	NA	TRBJ1-1	TRBD1	CASSGNRGEITEAFF	TGCGCCAGCAGCGGCAACAGGGGGGAGATCACTGAAGCTTTCTTT
TRBV6-6	NA	TRBJ2-7	NA	CASSYSNAGDYEQYF	TGTGCCAGCAGTTACTCGAACGCAGGGGACTACGAGCAGTACTTC
TRBV7-9	NA	TRBJ2-7	NA	CASSSDGWGRDREQYF	TGTGCCAGCAGCTCAGATGGATGGGGGCGAGACCGAGAGCAGTACTTC
TRBV5-1	NA	TRBJ1-2	NA	CASSLATGPPAYGYTF	TGCGCCAGCAGCTTGGCCACAGGCCCGCCGGCCTATGGCTACACCTTC
TRBV18	once	TRBJ1-3	NA	CASSPTDTGNTIYF	TGTGCCAGCTCACCGACTGATACTGGAAACACCATATATTTT
TRBV7-6	NA	TRBJ2-7	TRBD1	CASSLFPGQGDYEQYF	TGTGCCAGCAGCTTATTTCCGGGACAGGGCGACTACGAGCAGTACTTC
TRBV7-9	NA	TRBJ1-1	NA	CASSSTGSTEAFF	TGTGCCAGCAGCTCCACCGGTAGCACTGAAGCTTTCTTT
TRBV29-1	NA	TRBJ1-2	NA	CSVGPVYYGYTF	TGCAGCGTTGGCCCAGTGTACTATGGCTACACCTTC
TRBV19	few	TRBJ1-1	TRBD1	CASSILPGQGDTEAFF	TGTGCCAGTAGTATATTACCGGGACAGGGGGACACTGAAGCTTTCTTT
TRBV6-5	NA	TRBJ2-7	TRBD2	CASSRSGGSYEQYF	TGTGCCAGCAGCCGTAGCGGGGGGTCCTACGAGCAGTACTTC
TRBV27	NA	TRBJ2-6	NA	CASSLMQGTNVLTF	TGTGCCAGCAGTTTAATGCAGGGTACCAACGTCCTGACTTTC
TRBV6-1	once	TRBJ1-1	NA	CASSEARKDTEAFF	TGTGCCAGCAGTGAAGCGCGGAAGGACACTGAAGCTTTCTTT
TRBV6-5	NA	TRBJ1-5	NA	CASGPNQPQHF	TGTGCCAGCGGCCCCAATCAGCCCCAGCATTTT
TRBV7-2	NA	TRBJ1-2	TRBD1	CASSLVGQGWGYTF	TGTGCCAGCAGCTTAGTGGGACAGGGCTGGGGCTACACCTTC
TRBV18	few	TRBJ2-7	TRBD1	CASSATGTGIYEQYF	TGTGCCAGCTCAGCTACCGGGACAGGGATCTACGAGCAGTACTTC
TRBV19	NA	TRBJ1-2	NA	CASSIGPGNYGYTF	TGTGCCAGTAGTATAGGGCCAGGGAACTATGGCTACACCTTC
TRBV18	NA	TRBJ2-7	NA	CASSPSAPNEQYF	TGTGCCAGCTCACCCTCCGCCCCTAACGAGCAGTACTTC